This T cell receptor (beta chain) was captured by sequencing in a study of CD8+ T cells in alopecia areata listed by TCRdb under 2018. At the level of the whole study: Skin from C3H/HeJ donors aged roughly 6-13 months with spontaneous alopecia was grafted onto female C3H/HeJ recipients aged roughly 7-11 weeks. The study used high-throughput TCRbeta sequencing to examine T cell clonal expansion in alopecia areata, in both the C3H/HeJ mouse model and human patients. Scalp tissue and sorted CD4+ and CD8+ peripheral blood T cells from patchy and totalis/universalis alopecia areata patients and from healthy controls were covered by human TCRbeta sequencing. Clonality in the scalp was compared among normal scalp (n=4), patchy alopecia areata scalp (n=8), and alopecia totalis/universalis scalp (n=8). RNA was obtained with the PAXgene miRNA kit for fixed scalp, the miRNeasy kit for PBMCs, and the RNeasy kit for mouse skin. TCRbeta CDR3 regions were amplified by immunoSEQ multiplex PCR using 35 Vbeta forward and 13 Jbeta reverse primers. The paper's findings and limits, for the study overall: Higher clonality and more expanded CD8+ clones were observed in lesional scalp than in normal scalp, particularly in alopecia totalis/universalis, a finding suggestive of antigenic drive. Scalp TCR repertoire analysis is complicated because resident alphabeta T cells in normal human skin are also sequenced, whereas mouse skin is dominated by gammadelta T cells. Compared with mice, TCR sequences shared between patients were less clear, possibly partly because of HLA diversity across the patient population.

This clone was observed a few times. Its recognized antigen is unknown. Mouse gene names and germline sequences are the ones reported for this receptor. The CDR3 extends 4 residues past the end of the read, so its final part is completed from the germline J gene. Via the germline V gene, CDR1 is NSHNY and CDR2 SYGAGN. CDR3 length: 12 amino acids, cysteine to phenylalanine. The DNA covers only part of the CDR3, 24 bases in frame from base 1. The library was generated by the immunoSEQ multiplex PCR assay. RNA was extracted from all samples and reverse transcribed into cDNA, which served as template for TCR sequencing. First-strand cDNA was synthesized with SuperScript III using a 2:1 mix of oligo-dT and random hexamers. Amplification bias was assessed with a synthetic immune receptor repertoire, and residual bias was removed computationally. Libraries were sequenced on Illumina HiSeq with 60 bp reads covering the CDR3, read from J toward V. From the authors' description of their analysis: Raw reads were preprocessed to remove errors, and CDR3 was defined according to IMGT conventions as the region from the conserved cysteine to phenylalanine. To get clonality, Shannon entropy was normalized by log2 of the number of productive unique TCRs and the result was subtracted from 1. Whether each scalp clone was CD4 or CD8 was inferred by checking scalp TCRbeta sequences against the CD4 and CD8 repertoires from sorted blood. Here the immuneACCESS table is served through TCRdb, limited to in-frame sequences with V and J called. Missing clones are a known gap in these copies; in checked studies unresolved V genes cover under half, and the rest lacks a known reason. Clone size and the V and J calls come from that table; the DNA yielded D and trimming. With 1,500 to 2,500 clones recorded, this sample contains no clone counted only once. The top ten clonotypes cover under 65% of the sample.

The chain employs TRBV13-1 and TRBJ2-4, with a weak D call of TRBD1 (6 bases match). The TCR comes from a C3H/HeJ mouse with alopecia areata. This strain has the MHC haplotype H2-k. Input material: lesional skin. CDR3 DNA (partial): TGTGCCAGCACGGGCAGGGGAAAC. Its translation is CASTGRGN. The full CDR3 sequence reads CASTGRGNTLYF.